Sequencing of this TCR beta chain was carried out in a study of blood T cell repertoires in COVID-19. Data came from immunoSEQ multiplex PCR; TCRdb stores just in-frame clones and leaves some out. Of approximately 380,000 clones detected, about 89% appear once; the ten largest clones hold 0.7% to 0.95%. This clone has just one count. Participants, roughly 18 to 100 years old, spanned fewer than 25 US areas. Grouping used clinical history reported by participants in a survey and questionnaire. Germline V CDR1 and CDR2: PRHDT, FYEKMQ (reference sequence). The CDR3 extends over 14 amino acids. V shed 10 bases and J shed 6 bases, with 21 bases lying between them.

This chain links TRBV13 with TRBJ1-2, with a weak D call TRBD1 (6 bases). The material sequenced was PBMCs or T cells enriched from blood (not recorded which). The origin of this receptor is a woman aged 40 to 50 who had been exposed to COVID-19. The CDR3 loop is CATWGLGAKDGYTF. CDR3 nucleotide sequence: TGTGCCACTTGGGGCCTGGGGGCAAAGGATGGCTACACCTTC. The full variable domain, completed using reference TRBV13 and TRBJ1-2, is AAGVIQSPRHLIKEKRETATLKCYPIPRHDTVYWYQQGPGQDPQFLISFYEKMQSDKGSIPDRFSAQQFSDYHSELNMSSLELGDSALYFCATWGLGAKDGYTFGSGTRLTVV.